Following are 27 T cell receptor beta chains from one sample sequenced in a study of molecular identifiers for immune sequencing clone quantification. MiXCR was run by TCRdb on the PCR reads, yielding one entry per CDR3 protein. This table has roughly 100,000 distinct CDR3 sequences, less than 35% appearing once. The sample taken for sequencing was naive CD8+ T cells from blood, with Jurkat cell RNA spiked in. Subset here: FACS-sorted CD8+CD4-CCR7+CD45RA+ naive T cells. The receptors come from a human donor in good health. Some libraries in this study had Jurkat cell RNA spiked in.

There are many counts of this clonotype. The CDR3 DNA reads TGTGCCAGCAGCCCAAGGGGTGTCGGGACTAGAGATCGCGCAGATACGCAGTATTTT. As protein: CASSPRGVGTRDRADTQYF. The chain is built from TRBV13 and TRBJ2-3; 8 bases are shared with TRBD2. V gave up 5 bases and J gave up 4 bases; unmatched junction bases: 20. CDR3 length: 19 residues. Germline CDR1 is PRHDT and CDR2 is FYEKMQ (reference sequence).

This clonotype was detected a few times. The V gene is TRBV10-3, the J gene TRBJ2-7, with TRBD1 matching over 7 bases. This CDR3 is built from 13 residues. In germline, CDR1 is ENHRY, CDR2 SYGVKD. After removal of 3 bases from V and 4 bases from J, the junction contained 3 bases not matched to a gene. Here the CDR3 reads CAISDARGYEQYF. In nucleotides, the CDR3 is TGTGCCATCAGTGACGCCAGGGGGTACGAGCAGTACTTC.

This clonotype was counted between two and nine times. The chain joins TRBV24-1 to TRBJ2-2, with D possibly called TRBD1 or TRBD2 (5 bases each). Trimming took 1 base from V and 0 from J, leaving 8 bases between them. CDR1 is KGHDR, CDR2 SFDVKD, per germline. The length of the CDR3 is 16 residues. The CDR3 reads CATSDFREPNTGELFF. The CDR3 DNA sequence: TGTGCCACCAGTGATTTCAGGGAGCCGAACACCGGGGAGCTGTTTTTT.

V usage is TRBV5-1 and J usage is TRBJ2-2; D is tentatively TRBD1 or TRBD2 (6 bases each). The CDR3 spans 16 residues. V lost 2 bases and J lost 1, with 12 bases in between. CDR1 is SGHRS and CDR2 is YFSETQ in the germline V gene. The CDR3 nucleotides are TGCGCCAGCAGCTTCGATAGGGGGGAGAACACCGGGGAGCTGTTTTTT. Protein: CASSFDRGENTGELFF.

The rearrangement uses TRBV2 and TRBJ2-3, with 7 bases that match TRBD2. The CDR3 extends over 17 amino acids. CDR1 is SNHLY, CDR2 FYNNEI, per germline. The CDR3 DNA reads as TGTGCTACTGGCCAGGACCTACGGGGGGTTAGCACAGATACGCAGTATTTT. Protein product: CATGQDLRGVSTDTQYF.

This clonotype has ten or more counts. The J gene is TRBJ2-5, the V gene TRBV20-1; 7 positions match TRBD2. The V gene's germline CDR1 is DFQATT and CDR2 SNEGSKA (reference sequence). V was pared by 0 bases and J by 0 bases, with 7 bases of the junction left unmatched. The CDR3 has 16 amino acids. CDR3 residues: CSARDQGLLYQETQYF. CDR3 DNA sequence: TGCAGTGCTAGAGATCAGGGACTACTGTACCAAGAGACCCAGTACTTC.

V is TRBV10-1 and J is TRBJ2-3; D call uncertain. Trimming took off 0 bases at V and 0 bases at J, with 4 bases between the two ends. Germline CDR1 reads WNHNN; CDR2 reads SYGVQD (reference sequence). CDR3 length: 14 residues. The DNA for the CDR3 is TGCGCCAGCAGTGAGTCCAGTAGCACAGATACGCAGTATTTT. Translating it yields CASSESSSTDTQYF.

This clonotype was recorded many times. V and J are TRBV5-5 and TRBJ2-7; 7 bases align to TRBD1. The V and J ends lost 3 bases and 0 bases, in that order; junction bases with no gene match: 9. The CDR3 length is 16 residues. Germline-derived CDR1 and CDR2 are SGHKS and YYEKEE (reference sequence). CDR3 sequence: CASSYNTGQYSYEQYF. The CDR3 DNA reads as TGTGCCAGCAGCTATAACACGGGACAGTACTCCTACGAGCAGTACTTC.

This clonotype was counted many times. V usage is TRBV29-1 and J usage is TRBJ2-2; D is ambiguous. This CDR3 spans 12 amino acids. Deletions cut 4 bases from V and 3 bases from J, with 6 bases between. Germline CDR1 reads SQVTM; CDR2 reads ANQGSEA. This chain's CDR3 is CSVVGDTGELFF. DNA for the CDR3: TGCAGCGTTGTTGGGGACACCGGGGAGCTGTTTTTT.

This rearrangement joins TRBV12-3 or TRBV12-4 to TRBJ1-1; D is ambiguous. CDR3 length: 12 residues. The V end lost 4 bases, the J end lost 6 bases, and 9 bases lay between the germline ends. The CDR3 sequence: CASSSKYAEAFF. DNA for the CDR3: TGTGCCAGCAGTTCCAAGTACGCTGAAGCTTTCTTT.

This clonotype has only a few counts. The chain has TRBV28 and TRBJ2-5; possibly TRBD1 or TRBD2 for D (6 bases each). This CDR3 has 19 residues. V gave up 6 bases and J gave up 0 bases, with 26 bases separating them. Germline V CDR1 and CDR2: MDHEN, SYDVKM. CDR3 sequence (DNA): TGTGCCAGCAGCAGACCTAACACCCCCTTAGGGGGGTACCAAGAGACCCAGTACTTC. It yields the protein CASSRPNTPLGGYQETQYF.

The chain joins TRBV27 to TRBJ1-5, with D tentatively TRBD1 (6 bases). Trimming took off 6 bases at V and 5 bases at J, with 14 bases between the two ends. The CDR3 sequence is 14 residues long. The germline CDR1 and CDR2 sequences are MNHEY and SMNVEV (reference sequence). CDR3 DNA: TGTGCCAGCAGGCCCCAGGGGCTGCATCAGCCCCAGCATTTT. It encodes CASRPQGLHQPQHF.

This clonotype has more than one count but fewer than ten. Here the CDR3 reads CASTTPRGLYNEQFF. The CDR3 DNA is TGTGCCAGCACCACACCCCGGGGCTTATACAATGAGCAGTTCTTC. V is TRBV2 and J is TRBJ2-1; D may be TRBD1 or TRBD2 (5 bases each). Germline loops: CDR1 SNHLY, CDR2 FYNNEI. The V and J ends lost 7 bases and 4 bases respectively, with 17 bases between them. The CDR3 runs 15 residues.

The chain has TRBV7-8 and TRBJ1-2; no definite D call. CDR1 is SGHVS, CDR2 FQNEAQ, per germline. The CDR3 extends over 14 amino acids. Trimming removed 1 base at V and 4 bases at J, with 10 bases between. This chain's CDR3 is CASSLGPETYGYTF. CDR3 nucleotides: TGTGCCAGCAGCTTAGGCCCCGAAACCTATGGCTACACCTTC.

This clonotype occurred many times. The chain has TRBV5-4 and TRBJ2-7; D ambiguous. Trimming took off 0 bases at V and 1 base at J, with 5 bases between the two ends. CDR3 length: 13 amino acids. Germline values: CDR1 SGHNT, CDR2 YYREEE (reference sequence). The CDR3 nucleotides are TGTGCCAGCAGCTTGGACGGATCCTACGAGCAGTACTTC. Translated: CASSLDGSYEQYF.

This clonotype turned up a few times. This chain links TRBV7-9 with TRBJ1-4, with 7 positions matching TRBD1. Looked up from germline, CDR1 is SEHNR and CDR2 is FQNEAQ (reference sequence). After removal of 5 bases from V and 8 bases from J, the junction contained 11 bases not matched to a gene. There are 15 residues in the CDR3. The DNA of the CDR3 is TGTGCCAGCAGCCCGCCGACAGGGATAGGGGAAAAACTGTTTTTT. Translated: CASSPPTGIGEKLFF.

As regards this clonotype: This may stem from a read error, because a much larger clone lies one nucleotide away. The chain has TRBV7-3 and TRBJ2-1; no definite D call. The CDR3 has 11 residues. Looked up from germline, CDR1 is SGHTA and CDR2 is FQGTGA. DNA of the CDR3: TGTGCCAGCAGCGCCGGTAATGGGCAGTTCTTC. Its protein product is CASSAGNGQFF.

The DNA of the CDR3 is TGTGCCAGCAGCTTAGGGTTTGGATGGAGTGCTTTCTTT. Its protein is CASSLGFGWSAFF. The chain has TRBV7-9 and TRBJ1-1, with D unclear. CDR1 and CDR2 from the germline V gene are SEHNR and FQNEAQ (reference sequence). The CDR3 runs to 13 residues. Trimming left V 1 base short and J 11 bases short, with 14 bases between.

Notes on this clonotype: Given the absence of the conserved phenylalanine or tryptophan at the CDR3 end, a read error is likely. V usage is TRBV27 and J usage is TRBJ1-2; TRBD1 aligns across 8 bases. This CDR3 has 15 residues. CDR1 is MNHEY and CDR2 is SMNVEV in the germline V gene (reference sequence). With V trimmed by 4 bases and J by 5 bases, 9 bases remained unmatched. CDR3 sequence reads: CASSYSQGAFYGYTL. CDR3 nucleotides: TGTGCCAGCAGTTATTCTCAGGGGGCGTTTTATGGCTACACCCTC.

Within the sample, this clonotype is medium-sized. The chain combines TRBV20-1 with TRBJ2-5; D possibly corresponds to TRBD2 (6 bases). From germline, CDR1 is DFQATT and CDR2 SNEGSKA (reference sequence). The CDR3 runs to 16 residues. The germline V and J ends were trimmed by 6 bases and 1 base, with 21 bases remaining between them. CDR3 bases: TGCAGTGCCCAGCCGAGAGACCCGGAGGGCCAAGAGACCCAGTACTTC. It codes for CSAQPRDPEGQETQYF.

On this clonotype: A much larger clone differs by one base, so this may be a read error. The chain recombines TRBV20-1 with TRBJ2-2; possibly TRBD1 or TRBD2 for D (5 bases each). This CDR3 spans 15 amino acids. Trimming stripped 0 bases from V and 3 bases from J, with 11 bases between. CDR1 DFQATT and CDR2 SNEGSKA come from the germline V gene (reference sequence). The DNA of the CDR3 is TGCAGTGCTAGAGATCCCGGGGCGTACACCGGGGAGCTGTTTTTT. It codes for CSARDPGAYTGELFF.

In nucleotides, the CDR3 is TGTGCCAGTAGTATAGATCGGAAACAGGGAGATTTGGCGACTGAAGCTTTCTTT. Its translation is CASSIDRKQGDLATEAFF. The V gene is TRBV19, the J gene TRBJ1-1, with TRBD1 as a possible D gene (6 bases). The CDR3 extends over 18 amino acids. With 0 bases removed from V and 5 bases from J, the gap between germline ends came to 22 bases. Looked up from germline, CDR1 is LNHDA and CDR2 is SQIVND (reference sequence). Full variable domain (remainder filled in from reference TRBV19 and TRBJ1-1): DGGITQSPKYLFRKEGQNVTLSCEQNLNHDAMYWYRQDPGQGLRLIYYSQIVNDFQKGDIAEGYSVSREKKESFPLTVTSAQKNPTAFYLCASSIDRKQGDLATEAFFGQGTRLTVV.

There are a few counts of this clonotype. The CDR3 reads CASSYSEYTSTDTQYF. In DNA form, the CDR3 reads TGTGCCAGCAGTTACTCGGAATACACAAGCACAGATACGCAGTATTTT. This chain joins TRBV6-6 and TRBJ2-3; D call uncertain. V was trimmed by 0 bases and J by 0 bases, leaving 10 bases between them. Germline V gene lookup returns CDR1 MNHNY and CDR2 SVGAGI (reference sequence). The CDR3 has 16 residues.

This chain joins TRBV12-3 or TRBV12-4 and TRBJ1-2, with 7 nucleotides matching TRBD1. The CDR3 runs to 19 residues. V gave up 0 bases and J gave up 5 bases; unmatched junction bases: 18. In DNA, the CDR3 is TGTGCCAGCAGTTTAGCCAGGCCTGGGATCCAGGGGGACTTTTATGGCTACACCTTC. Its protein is CASSLARPGIQGDFYGYTF.

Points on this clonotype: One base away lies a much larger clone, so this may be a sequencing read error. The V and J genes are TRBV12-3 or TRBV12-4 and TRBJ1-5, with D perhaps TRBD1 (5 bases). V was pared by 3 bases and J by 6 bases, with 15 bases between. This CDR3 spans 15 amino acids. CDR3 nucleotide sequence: TGTGCCAGCAGTTTTGTTTGGGGGGGTCGTCAGCCCCAGCATTTT. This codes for CASSFVWGGRQPQHF.

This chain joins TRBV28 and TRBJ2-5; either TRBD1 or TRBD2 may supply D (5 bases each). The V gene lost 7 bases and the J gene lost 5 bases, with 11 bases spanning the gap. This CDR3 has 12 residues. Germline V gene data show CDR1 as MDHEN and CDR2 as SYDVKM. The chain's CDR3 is CASKRGQETQYF. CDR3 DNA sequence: TGTGCCAGCAAGAGGGGTCAGGAGACCCAGTACTTC.

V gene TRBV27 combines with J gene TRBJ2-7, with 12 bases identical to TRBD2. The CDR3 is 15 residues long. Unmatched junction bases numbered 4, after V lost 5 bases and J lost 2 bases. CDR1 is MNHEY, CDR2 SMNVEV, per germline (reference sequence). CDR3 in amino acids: CASSQGLAGPYEQYF. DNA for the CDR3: TGTGCCAGCAGTCAAGGACTAGCGGGACCCTACGAGCAGTACTTC.